Below, 30 T cell receptor beta chains from the same sample are listed, as sequenced in a study of blood T cell repertoires in COVID-19. Using immunoSEQ multiplex PCR, the repertoire was profiled, and TCRdb retains in-frame clones only, with some absent. The sample carries approximately 390,000 clones, 88% recorded once. Sequencing was performed on PBMCs or T cells enriched from blood (not recorded which). The source is a woman between 40 and 55 years old with acute COVID-19.

The chain combines TRBV19 with TRBJ2-3, with TRBD2 as a possible D gene (6 bases). V was clipped by 3 bases and J by 5 bases, with 21 bases between them. This CDR3 comprises 17 residues. CDR1 is LNHDA and CDR2 is SQIVND in the germline V gene (reference sequence). CDR3 in amino acids: CASSISWGSGVLDTQYF. The CDR3 nucleotides are TGTGCCAGTAGTATCTCCTGGGGTAGCGGTGTACTAGATACGCAGTATTTT.

This chain uses TRBV19 with TRBJ1-1; 7 nucleotides agree with TRBD1. The CDR3 length is 15 residues. V gave up 6 bases and J gave up 1 base; unmatched junction bases: 8. The germline CDR1 and CDR2 sequences are LNHDA and SQIVND (reference sequence). CDR3 loop: CASRDWGQRNTEAFF. CDR3 DNA: TGTGCCAGTAGGGATTGGGGACAGAGGAACACTGAAGCTTTCTTT.

The rearrangement joins TRBV7-7 to TRBJ2-2; 12 nucleotides agree with TRBD2. The CDR3 has 15 amino acids. Germline CDR1 and CDR2: SSHAT and FNYEAQ (reference sequence). The J segment lost 5 bases and the V segment lost 5 bases, leaving 3 bases of the junction unmatched. CDR3 sequence (DNA): TGTGCCAGCAGCCCTCTAGCGGGGGGGACCGGGGAGCTGTTTTTT. Translated: CASSPLAGGTGELFF.

CDR3 loop: CASSHRAETQYF. The CDR3 bases are TGCGCCAGCAGCCACAGGGCTGAGACCCAGTACTTC. This chain links TRBV5-1 with TRBJ2-5; tentative D call: TRBD1 (6 bases). Germline V gives CDR1 SGHRS, CDR2 YFSETQ. The CDR3 is made up of 12 amino acids. V was pared by 4 bases and J by 5 bases, with 9 bases between.

The chain uses TRBV4-1 and TRBJ2-1, with 9 bases aligning to TRBD2. V shed 1 base, J shed 4 bases, and the junction held 11 bases outside the gene matches. CDR1 is MGHRA and CDR2 is YSYEKL in the germline V gene. This CDR3 is 18 amino acids long. The CDR3 region is CASSQVFAASGKYNEQFF. For the CDR3, the DNA is TGCGCCAGCAGCCAAGTGTTCGCGGCTAGCGGGAAATACAATGAGCAGTTCTTC.

The chain employs TRBV11-2 and TRBJ1-6; the D is unclear. This CDR3 region has 13 residues. The germline V gene encodes CDR1 SGHAT and CDR2 FQNNGV. Trimming shortened V by 2 bases and J by 13 bases, and 12 bases separated the two germline ends. CDR3 bases: TGTGCCAGCAGCTTATCAGCGTCTGGGCCCCTCCACTTT. It yields the protein CASSLSASGPLHF.

CDR3 in amino acids: CASSGTPNTGELFF. The CDR3 region has the DNA TGTGCCAGCAGCGGGACTCCTAACACCGGGGAGCTGTTTTTT. This sequence joins TRBV2 and TRBJ2-2; D might be TRBD2 (6 bases). Trimming cost V 6 bases and J 2 bases, with 10 bases left between them. Germline loops: CDR1 SNHLY, CDR2 FYNNEI. There are 14 residues in the CDR3.

J is TRBJ1-6 and V is TRBV13; D unclear. This CDR3 is 12 amino acids long. Germline assignment: CDR1 PRHDT and CDR2 FYEKMQ (reference sequence). Trimming shortened V by 4 bases and J by 6 bases, and 4 bases separated the two germline ends. CDR3 sequence: CASSSGNSPLHF. CDR3 DNA sequence: TGTGCCAGCAGCTCCGGTAATTCACCCCTCCACTTT.

The J gene is TRBJ2-1, the V gene TRBV18; TRBD2 aligns across 10 bases. J gave up 7 bases and V 1 base, and 4 bases lay outside the gene matches. Germline CDR1 is KGHSH and CDR2 is LQKENI. CDR3 length: 15 residues. The CDR3 spells CASSPLLAGFNEQFF. The CDR3, as DNA: TGTGCCAGCTCACCACTACTAGCGGGGTTTAATGAGCAGTTCTTC.

The chain joins TRBV18 to TRBJ2-7; 8 bases agree with TRBD1. Germline lookup yields CDR1 KGHSH and CDR2 LQKENI. V was pared by 6 bases and J by 3 bases, with 13 bases of the junction left unmatched. This CDR3 contains 16 residues. The CDR3 here is CASSRVGTGFLYEQYF. Written as DNA, the CDR3 is TGTGCCAGCTCTCGAGTCGGGACAGGCTTTCTCTACGAGCAGTACTTC. The variable domain in full, completed from reference TRBV18 and TRBJ2-7, reads NAGVMQNPRHLVRRRGQEARLRCSPMKGHSHVYWYRQLPEEGLKFMVYLQKENIIDESGMPKERFSAEFPKEGPSILRIQQVVRGDSAAYFCASSRVGTGFLYEQYFGPGTRLTVT.

This clone came up a few times. The rearrangement joins TRBV5-4 to TRBJ1-2; TRBD1 might be the D (6 bases). This CDR3 is built from 13 residues. Trimming removed 1 base from V and 8 bases from J, with 12 bases in between. Germline V CDR1 and CDR2: SGHNT, YYREEE (reference sequence). CDR3 nucleotide sequence: TGTGCCAGCAGCTTGATCTCAGGGGTCGGCTACACCTTC. Translating it yields CASSLISGVGYTF.

The genes are TRBV7-2 and TRBJ1-1; 9 bases map to TRBD1. Germline loops: CDR1 SGHTA, CDR2 FQGNSA. V dropped 4 bases and J dropped 8; count of bases not matched to a gene: 5. The CDR3 covers 13 residues. The CDR3 reads CASSSRDRVEAFF. CDR3 bases: TGTGCCAGCAGCTCCCGGGACAGGGTCGAAGCTTTCTTT.

CDR3 nucleotides: TGTGCCAGATGCACCCTCACGGACACCGGGGAGCTGTTTTTT. This sequence encodes CARCTLTDTGELFF. This sequence joins TRBV27 and TRBJ2-2; D is undetermined. The germline V gene has CDR1 MNHEY and CDR2 SMNVEV (reference sequence). With 9 bases removed from V and 3 bases from J, the gap between germline ends came to 14 bases. CDR3 length equals 14 residues.

This clone appeared many times. The rearrangement uses TRBV10-3 and TRBJ2-1, with 8 bases aligning to TRBD1. There are 14 residues in the CDR3. Germline-derived CDR1 and CDR2 are ENHRY and SYGVKD. V dropped 3 bases and J dropped 5; count of bases not matched to a gene: 3. The CDR3 region has the DNA TGTGCCATCAGTGACACGGGACAGGACAATGAGCAGTTCTTC. Its protein is CAISDTGQDNEQFF.

The chain has TRBV19 and TRBJ1-1; weak D call: TRBD1 (5 bases). The V gene's germline CDR1 is LNHDA and CDR2 SQIVND (reference sequence). Trimming took 7 bases from V and 1 from J, leaving 13 bases between them. This CDR3 is built from 14 residues. This CDR3 reads CASTLMTENTEAFF. The CDR3 region has the DNA TGTGCCAGTACCCTAATGACAGAGAACACTGAAGCTTTCTTT.

This chain links TRBV18 with TRBJ1-2, with 7 bases fitting TRBD1. The V segment lost 1 base and the J segment 3 bases; nucleotides outside the gene matches: 2. Per germline, CDR1 KGHSH and CDR2 LQKENI. This CDR3 is built from 14 residues. The chain's CDR3 is CASSPQGADYGYTF. CDR3 coding DNA: TGTGCCAGCTCACCACAGGGGGCGGACTATGGCTACACCTTC.

This clone came up a few times. This chain joins TRBV2 and TRBJ1-4; maybe TRBD1 (6 bases). The germline V gene has CDR1 SNHLY and CDR2 FYNNEI. V dropped 10 bases and J dropped 5 bases, with 14 bases sitting between them. This CDR3 region has 13 residues. The CDR3 coding sequence is TGTGCCAAGAGGACAGTGGGGAATGAAAAACTGTTTTTT. Its protein product is CAKRTVGNEKLFF.

The V call is TRBV2, the J call TRBJ1-1; D is perhaps TRBD1 (5 bases). Germline lookup yields CDR1 SNHLY and CDR2 FYNNEI. V was trimmed by 5 bases and J by 5 bases, leaving 9 bases between them. CDR3 length equals 12 residues. CDR3 sequence reads: CASSRGGTEAFF. The CDR3 bases are TGTGCCAGCAGTCGCGGGGGTACTGAAGCTTTCTTT.

CDR3 loop: CASSPRAGAVNEQFF. The CDR3 DNA is TGCGCCAGCAGCCCTCGAGCGGGCGCGGTCAATGAGCAGTTCTTC. The V call is TRBV5-1, the J call TRBJ2-1, with D possibly being TRBD2 (6 bases). CDR3 size: 15 residues. Trimming shortened V by 4 bases and J by 6 bases, and 17 bases separated the two germline ends. Germline CDR1 reads SGHRS; CDR2 reads YFSETQ.

This clone was recorded only once. The gene calls are TRBV10-2 and TRBJ1-1, with a weak D call TRBD1 (5 bases). This CDR3 contains 13 residues. V lost 4 bases and J lost 4, with 10 bases in between. The V gene's germline CDR1 is WSHSY and CDR2 SAAADI. The CDR3 region has the DNA TGCGCCAGCAGTGCGGGGGTAGGCACTGAAGCTTTCTTT. This codes for CASSAGVGTEAFF.

The chain uses TRBV5-1 and TRBJ1-1; 7 positions agree with TRBD1. CDR3 length equals 17 residues. CDR1 and CDR2 (germline): SGHRS, YFSETQ. The ends lost 4 bases at V and 0 bases at J; junction bases unmatched: 12. The CDR3: CASSPTGNLYMNTEAFF. The DNA for the CDR3 is TGCGCCAGCAGCCCGACAGGGAACTTATACATGAACACTGAAGCTTTCTTT.

J is TRBJ2-1 and V is TRBV7-6; 16 bases match TRBD2. With 5 bases clipped from V and 7 bases from J, the junction kept 5 bases outside the gene matches. This CDR3 is built from 16 residues. Germline V CDR1 and CDR2: SGHVS, FNYEAQ. The CDR3 nucleotides read TGTGCCAGCAGCCCAGGGACTAGCGGGGGGGGAAATGAGCAGTTCTTC. Protein product: CASSPGTSGGGNEQFF.

The CDR3 DNA follows: TGTGCCAGCAGCCGCAGCGGGGACTATGGCTACACCTTC. As protein: CASSRSGDYGYTF. V and J are TRBV7-9 and TRBJ1-2; D gene ambiguous. Germline assignment: CDR1 SEHNR and CDR2 FQNEAQ (reference sequence). The CDR3 runs to 13 residues. V was shortened by 5 bases and J by 3 bases, with 10 bases between the two germline ends.

This sequence joins TRBV15 and TRBJ2-5; weak D call: TRBD2 (7 bases). The CDR3 covers 17 residues. CDR1 and CDR2 from the germline V gene are LNHNV and YYDKDF (reference sequence). V was clipped by 0 bases and J by 9 bases, with 23 bases between them. CDR3 amino acids: CATSRDRGGRPDAAQYF. DNA for the CDR3: TGTGCCACCAGCAGAGATAGGGGGGGAAGACCGGATGCGGCCCAGTACTTC. Full variable domain (rest looked up from reference TRBV15 and TRBJ2-5): DAMVIQNPRYQVTQFGKPVTLSCSQTLNHNVMYWYQQKSSQAPKLLFHYYDKDFNNEADTPDNFQSRRPNTSFCFLDIRSPGLGDTAMYLCATSRDRGGRPDAAQYFGPGTRLLVL.

The CDR3 nucleotides are TGTGCCAGCAGCCTCGACCGGGGGAGGCACGAGCAGTACTTC. As protein: CASSLDRGRHEQYF. The chain combines TRBV11-2 with TRBJ2-7; tentative D call: TRBD2 (6 bases). CDR3 length: 14 residues. Germline V CDR1 and CDR2: SGHAT, FQNNGV. Trimming took 5 bases from V and 5 from J, leaving 16 bases between them.

This sequence joins TRBV5-1 and TRBJ1-4, with 7 bases identical to TRBD1. V lost 3 bases, J lost 0 bases, and 5 bases stayed unmatched. Germline CDR1 is SGHRS and CDR2 is YFSETQ. The CDR3 extends over 16 amino acids. The CDR3 region has the DNA TGCGCCAGCAGCTGGGGGGACAGCCCAACTAATGAAAAACTGTTTTTT. Translated: CASSWGDSPTNEKLFF.

The chain recombines TRBV3-1 (or the pseudogene TRBV3-2) with TRBJ2-1, with 9 bases aligning to TRBD1. Trimming removed 0 bases from V and 3 bases from J; junction bases left unmatched: 12. This CDR3 spans 19 amino acids. Germline V gives CDR1 LGHDT, CDR2 YNNKEL (reference sequence). CDR3 sequence reads: CASSQESVGQGNYYNEQFF. CDR3 bases: TGTGCCAGCAGCCAAGAGAGTGTTGGACAGGGGAATTACTACAATGAGCAGTTCTTC.

The chain carries TRBV9 and TRBJ2-1; 8 bases are shared with TRBD2. The V segment lost 0 bases and the J segment 4 bases; nucleotides outside the gene matches: 12. Per germline, CDR1 SGDLS and CDR2 YYNGEE. The CDR3 totals 18 residues. Written as DNA, the CDR3 is TGTGCCAGCAGCGTAGCGCCCGGGGGGGGATCGGCTTACAATGAGCAGTTCTTC. Protein sequence: CASSVAPGGGSAYNEQFF.

The rearrangement uses TRBV5-4 and TRBJ2-7; the match to TRBD2 covers 7 bases. V lost 4 bases, J lost 2 bases, and 6 bases stayed unmatched. The CDR3 has 14 residues. Germline V gene data show CDR1 as SGHNT and CDR2 as YYREEE (reference sequence). CDR3 amino acids: CASSQKRGAYEQYF. The CDR3 DNA follows: TGTGCCAGCAGCCAAAAGCGGGGCGCCTACGAGCAGTACTTC.

This rearrangement joins TRBV5-1 to TRBJ2-6; 8 nucleotides match TRBD1. V was pared by 1 base and J by 1 base, with 1 base of the junction left unmatched. Germline V lookup: CDR1 SGHRS, CDR2 YFSETQ. This CDR3 has 16 amino acids. The CDR3 sequence is CASSLQGASGANVLTF. The CDR3 bases are TGCGCCAGCAGCTTGCAGGGGGCGTCTGGGGCCAACGTCCTGACTTTC.